This T cell receptor beta chain was captured in a study of blood T cell repertoires in COVID-19. TCRdb's copy holds only in-frame clones and misses some; the assay was immunoSEQ multiplex PCR. Of about 64,000 clones detected, about nine tenths appear once; the ten largest clones hold around two fifths. Unmatched junction bases numbered 6, after V lost 0 bases and J lost 4 bases. The germline V gene has CDR1 SGHRS and CDR2 YFSETQ. This CDR3 region has 15 residues. The sequenced sample consisted of peripheral blood. The TCR comes from a woman aged 55-75 years with COVID-19, enrolled during active disease. The rearrangement uses TRBV5-1 and TRBJ1-2; 7 bases fit TRBD1. The CDR3 DNA is TGCGCCAGCAGCTTGGGGGCGACAGGGCTCTATGGCTACACCTTC. Its protein is CASSLGATGLYGYTF.